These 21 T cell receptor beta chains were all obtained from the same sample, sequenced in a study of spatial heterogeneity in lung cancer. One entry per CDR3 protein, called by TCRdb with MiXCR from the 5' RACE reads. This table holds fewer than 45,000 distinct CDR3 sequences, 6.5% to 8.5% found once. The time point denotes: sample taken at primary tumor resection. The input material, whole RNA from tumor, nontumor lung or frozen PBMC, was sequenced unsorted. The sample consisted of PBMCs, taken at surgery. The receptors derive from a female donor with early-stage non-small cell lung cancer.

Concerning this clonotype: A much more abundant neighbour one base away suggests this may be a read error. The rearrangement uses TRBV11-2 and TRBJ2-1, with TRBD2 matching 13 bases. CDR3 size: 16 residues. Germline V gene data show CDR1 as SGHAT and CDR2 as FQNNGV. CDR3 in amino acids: CVSSSGLAGFWNEQFF. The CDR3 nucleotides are TGTGTCAGCAGCTCGGGACTAGCGGGGTTCTGGAATGAGCAGTTCTTC.

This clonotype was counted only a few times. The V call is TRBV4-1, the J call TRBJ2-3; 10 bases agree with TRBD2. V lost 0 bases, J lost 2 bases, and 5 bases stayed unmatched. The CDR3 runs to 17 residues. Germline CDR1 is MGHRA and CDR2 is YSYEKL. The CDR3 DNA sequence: TGCGCCAGCAGCCAAGATCAAGCGGGGGGGCTCACAGATACGCAGTATTTT. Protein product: CASSQDQAGGLTDTQYF.

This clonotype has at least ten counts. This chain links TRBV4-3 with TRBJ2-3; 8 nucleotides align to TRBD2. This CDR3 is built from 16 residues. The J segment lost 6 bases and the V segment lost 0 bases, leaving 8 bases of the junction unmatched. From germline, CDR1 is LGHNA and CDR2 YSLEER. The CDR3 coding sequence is TGCGCCAGCAGCCAAGATTGGGACGGGGGGGCGGATACGCAGTATTTT. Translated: CASSQDWDGGADTQYF.

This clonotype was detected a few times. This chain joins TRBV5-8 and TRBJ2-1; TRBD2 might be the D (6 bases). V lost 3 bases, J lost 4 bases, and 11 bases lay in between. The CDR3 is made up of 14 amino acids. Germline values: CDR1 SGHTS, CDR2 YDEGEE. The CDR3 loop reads CASSSDRGYNEQFF. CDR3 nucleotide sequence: TGTGCCAGCAGCTCAGATCGGGGGTACAATGAGCAGTTCTTC.

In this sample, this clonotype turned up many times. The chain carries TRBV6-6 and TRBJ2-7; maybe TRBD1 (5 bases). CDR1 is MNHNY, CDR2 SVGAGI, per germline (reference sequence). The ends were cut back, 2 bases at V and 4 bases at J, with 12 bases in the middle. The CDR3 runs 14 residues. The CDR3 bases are TGTGCCAGCAGTTACGGCAGGGTCGGATACGAGCAGTACTTC. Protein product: CASSYGRVGYEQYF.

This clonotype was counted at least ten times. This chain's CDR3 is CASSLGQARYNEQFF. The CDR3 DNA sequence: TGTGCCAGCAGCTTAGGACAGGCTAGATACAATGAGCAGTTCTTC. V and J are TRBV11-2 and TRBJ2-1, with a tentative D call TRBD1 (6 bases). From germline, CDR1 is SGHAT and CDR2 FQNNGV. The CDR3 is made up of 15 amino acids. Trimming took off 1 base at V and 4 bases at J, with 11 bases between the two ends.

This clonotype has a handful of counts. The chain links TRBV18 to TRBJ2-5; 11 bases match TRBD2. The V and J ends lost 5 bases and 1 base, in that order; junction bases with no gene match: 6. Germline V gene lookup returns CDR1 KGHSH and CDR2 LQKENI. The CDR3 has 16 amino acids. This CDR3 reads CASSSGLAGFQETQYF. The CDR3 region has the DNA TGTGCCAGCTCATCTGGACTAGCGGGTTTCCAAGAGACCCAGTACTTC.

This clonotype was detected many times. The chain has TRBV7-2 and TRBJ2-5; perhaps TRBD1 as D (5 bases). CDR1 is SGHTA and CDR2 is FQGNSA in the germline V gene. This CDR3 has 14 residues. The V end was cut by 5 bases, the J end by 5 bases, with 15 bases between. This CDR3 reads CASSPRQSQETQYF. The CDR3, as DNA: TGTGCCAGCAGCCCCAGACAGAGTCAGGAGACCCAGTACTTC.

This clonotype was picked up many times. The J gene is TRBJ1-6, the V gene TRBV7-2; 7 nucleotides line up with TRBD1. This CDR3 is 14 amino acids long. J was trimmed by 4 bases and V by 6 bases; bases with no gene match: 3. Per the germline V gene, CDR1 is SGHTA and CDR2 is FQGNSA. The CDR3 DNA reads TGTGCCAGCAGGACAGGGCCGTATAATTCACCCCTCCACTTT. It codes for CASRTGPYNSPLHF.

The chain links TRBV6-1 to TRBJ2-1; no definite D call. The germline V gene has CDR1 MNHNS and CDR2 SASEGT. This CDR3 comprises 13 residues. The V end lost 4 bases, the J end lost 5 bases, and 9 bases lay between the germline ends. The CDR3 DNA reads TGTGCCAGCAGTGCAGCTATACACAATGAGCAGTTCTTC. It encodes CASSAAIHNEQFF.

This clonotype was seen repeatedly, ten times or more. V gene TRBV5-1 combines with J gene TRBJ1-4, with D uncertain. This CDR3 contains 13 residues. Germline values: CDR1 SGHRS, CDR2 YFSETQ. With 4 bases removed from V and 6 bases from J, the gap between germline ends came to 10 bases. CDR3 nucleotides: TGCGCCAGCAGCCAAGACCCGGATGAAAAACTGTTTTTT. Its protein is CASSQDPDEKLFF.

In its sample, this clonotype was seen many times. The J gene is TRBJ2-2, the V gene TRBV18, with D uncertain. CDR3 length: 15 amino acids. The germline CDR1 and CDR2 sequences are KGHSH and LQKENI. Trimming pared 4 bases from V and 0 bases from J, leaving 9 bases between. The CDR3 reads CASSQRPTNTGELFF. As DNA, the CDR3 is TGTGCCAGCTCACAACGCCCTACGAACACCGGGGAGCTGTTTTTT.

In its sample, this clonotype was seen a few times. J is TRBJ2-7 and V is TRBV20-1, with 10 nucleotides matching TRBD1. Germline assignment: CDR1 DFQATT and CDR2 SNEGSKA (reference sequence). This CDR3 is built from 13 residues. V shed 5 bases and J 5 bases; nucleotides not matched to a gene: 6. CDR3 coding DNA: TGCAGTGCTTACTGGACAGGGGGTCACGAGCAGTACTTC. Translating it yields CSAYWTGGHEQYF.

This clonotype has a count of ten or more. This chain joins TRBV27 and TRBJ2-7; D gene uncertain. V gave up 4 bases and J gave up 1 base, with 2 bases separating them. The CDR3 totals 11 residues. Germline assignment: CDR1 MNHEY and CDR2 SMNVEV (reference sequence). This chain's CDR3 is CASSSSYEQYF. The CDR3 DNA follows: TGTGCCAGCAGTTCTTCCTACGAGCAGTACTTC.

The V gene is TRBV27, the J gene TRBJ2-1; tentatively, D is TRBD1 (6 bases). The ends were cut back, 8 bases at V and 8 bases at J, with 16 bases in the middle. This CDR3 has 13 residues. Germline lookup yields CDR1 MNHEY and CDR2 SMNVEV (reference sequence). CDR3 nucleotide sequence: TGTGCCAGCCAACAGGGTAGGGCCCATGAGCAGTTCTTC. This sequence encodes CASQQGRAHEQFF.

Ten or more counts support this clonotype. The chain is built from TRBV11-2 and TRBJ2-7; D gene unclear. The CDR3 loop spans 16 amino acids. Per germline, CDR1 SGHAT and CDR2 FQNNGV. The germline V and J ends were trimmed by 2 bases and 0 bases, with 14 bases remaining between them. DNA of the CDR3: TGTGCCAGCAGCTTAAATATAGGGTCAAGCTCCTACGAGCAGTACTTC. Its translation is CASSLNIGSSSYEQYF.

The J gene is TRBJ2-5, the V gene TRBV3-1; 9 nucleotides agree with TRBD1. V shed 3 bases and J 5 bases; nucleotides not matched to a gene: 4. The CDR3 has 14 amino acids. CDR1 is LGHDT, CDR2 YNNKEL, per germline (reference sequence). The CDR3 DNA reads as TGTGCCAGCAGCCAGAACAGGGGGCGGGAGACCCAGTACTTC. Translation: CASSQNRGRETQYF.

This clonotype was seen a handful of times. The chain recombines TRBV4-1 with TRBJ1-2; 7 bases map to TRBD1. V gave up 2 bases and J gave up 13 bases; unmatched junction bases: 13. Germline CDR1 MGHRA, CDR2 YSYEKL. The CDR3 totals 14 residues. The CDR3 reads CASSQITTLTGPTF. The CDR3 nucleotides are TGCGCCAGCAGCCAAATTACAACCCTGACAGGGCCCACCTTC.

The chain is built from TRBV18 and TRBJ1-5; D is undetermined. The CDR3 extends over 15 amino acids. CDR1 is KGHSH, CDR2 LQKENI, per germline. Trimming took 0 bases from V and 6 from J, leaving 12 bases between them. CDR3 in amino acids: CASSPPLGDGQPQHF. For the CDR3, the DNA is TGTGCCAGCTCACCACCGTTGGGTGACGGTCAGCCCCAGCATTTT.

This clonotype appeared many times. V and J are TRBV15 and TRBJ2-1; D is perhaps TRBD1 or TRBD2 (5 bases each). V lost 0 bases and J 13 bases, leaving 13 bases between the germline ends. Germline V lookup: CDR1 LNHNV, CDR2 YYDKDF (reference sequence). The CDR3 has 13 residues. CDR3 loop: CATSRDLGEFQFF. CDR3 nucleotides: TGTGCCACCAGCAGAGATCTGGGGGAATTCCAGTTCTTC.

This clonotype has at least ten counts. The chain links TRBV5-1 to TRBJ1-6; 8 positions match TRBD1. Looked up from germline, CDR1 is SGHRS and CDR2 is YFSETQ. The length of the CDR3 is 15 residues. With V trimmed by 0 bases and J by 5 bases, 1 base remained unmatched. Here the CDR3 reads CASSLEGQDNSPLHF. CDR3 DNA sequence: TGCGCCAGCAGCTTGGAGGGACAGGATAATTCACCCCTCCACTTT.